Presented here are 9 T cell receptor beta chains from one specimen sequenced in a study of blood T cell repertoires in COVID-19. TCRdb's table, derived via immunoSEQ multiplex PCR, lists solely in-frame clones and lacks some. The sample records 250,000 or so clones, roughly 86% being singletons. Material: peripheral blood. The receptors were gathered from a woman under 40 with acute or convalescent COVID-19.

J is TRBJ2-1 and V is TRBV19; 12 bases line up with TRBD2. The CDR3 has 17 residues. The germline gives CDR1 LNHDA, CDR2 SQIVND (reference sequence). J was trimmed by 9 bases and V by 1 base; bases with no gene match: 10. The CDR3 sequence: CASSIVFARLAGVEQFF. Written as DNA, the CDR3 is TGTGCCAGTAGTATAGTTTTCGCCCGACTAGCGGGAGTTGAGCAGTTCTTC.

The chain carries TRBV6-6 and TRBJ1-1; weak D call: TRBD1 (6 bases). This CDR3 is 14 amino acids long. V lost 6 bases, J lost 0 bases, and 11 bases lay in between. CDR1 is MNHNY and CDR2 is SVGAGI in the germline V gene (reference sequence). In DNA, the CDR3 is TGTGCCAGCAGAACAGGGTCCGTGAACACTGAAGCTTTCTTT. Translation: CASRTGSVNTEAFF.

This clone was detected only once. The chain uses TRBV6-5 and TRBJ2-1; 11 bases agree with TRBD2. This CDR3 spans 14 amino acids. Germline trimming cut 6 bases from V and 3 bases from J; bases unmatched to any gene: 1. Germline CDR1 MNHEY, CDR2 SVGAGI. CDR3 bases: TGTGCCAGCAGACTAGCGGGAGTCTACAATGAGCAGTTCTTC. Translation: CASRLAGVYNEQFF.

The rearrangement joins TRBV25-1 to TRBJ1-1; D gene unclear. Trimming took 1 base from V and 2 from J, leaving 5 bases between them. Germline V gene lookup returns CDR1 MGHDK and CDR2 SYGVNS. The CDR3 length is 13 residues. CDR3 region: CASSEFLNTEAFF. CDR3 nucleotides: TGTGCCAGCAGTGAATTCCTAAACACTGAAGCTTTCTTT.

CDR3 bases: TGTGCCAGTATCAGCCGACTAGCGAATTCCAATGAGCAGTTCTTC. It translates to CASISRLANSNEQFF. The gene calls are TRBV19 and TRBJ2-1; 8 bases fit TRBD2. Germline CDR1 LNHDA, CDR2 SQIVND (reference sequence). The ends lost 7 bases at V and 6 bases at J; junction bases unmatched: 11. This CDR3 contains 15 residues. The full variable domain, rest sourced from reference TRBV19 and TRBJ2-1, is DGGITQSPKYLFRKEGQNVTLSCEQNLNHDAMYWYRQDPGQGLRLIYYSQIVNDFQKGDIAEGYSVSREKKESFPLTVTSAQKNPTAFYLCASISRLANSNEQFFGPGTRLTVL.

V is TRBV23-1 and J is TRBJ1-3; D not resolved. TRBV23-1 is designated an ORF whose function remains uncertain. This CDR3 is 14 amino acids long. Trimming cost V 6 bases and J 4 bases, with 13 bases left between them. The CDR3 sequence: CASSPGVRGNTIYF. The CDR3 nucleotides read TGCGCCAGCAGCCCAGGTGTGAGAGGAAACACCATATATTTT.

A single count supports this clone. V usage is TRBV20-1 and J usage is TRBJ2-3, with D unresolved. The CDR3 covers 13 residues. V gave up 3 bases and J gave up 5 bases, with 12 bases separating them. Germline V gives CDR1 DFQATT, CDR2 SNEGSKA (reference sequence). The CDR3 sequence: CSASQVLGDTQYF. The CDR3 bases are TGCAGTGCTAGTCAGGTACTGGGAGATACGCAGTATTTT.

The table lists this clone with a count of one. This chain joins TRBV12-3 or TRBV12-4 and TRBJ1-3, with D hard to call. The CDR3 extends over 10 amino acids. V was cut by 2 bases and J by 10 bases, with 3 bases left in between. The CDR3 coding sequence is TGTGCCAGCAGTTTATCGACCATATATTTT. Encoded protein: CASSLSTIYF.

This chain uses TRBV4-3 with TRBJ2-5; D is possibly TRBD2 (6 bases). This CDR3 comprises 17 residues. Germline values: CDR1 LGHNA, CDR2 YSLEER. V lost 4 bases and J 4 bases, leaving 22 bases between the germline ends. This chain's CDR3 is CASSLGKGNSGGETQYF. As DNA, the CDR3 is TGCGCCAGCAGCCTCGGCAAGGGAAATAGCGGTGGAGAGACCCAGTACTTC.